These T cell receptor beta chains were read from a single sample in a study of T cell responses to AZD1222 COVID-19 vaccine. The method was immunoSEQ multiplex PCR; TCRdb's version includes in-frame clones alone and lacks a portion of them. The sample comprises about 120,000 clones, 70% to 90% of which are singletons, and 9% to 9.5% rests with the top ten. The sequencing used peripheral blood, collected on day 0 of AZD1222 vaccination. The source of these receptors is an adult in good health. CDR3s include the opening cysteine and the closing phenylalanine or tryptophan. The D gene is left open where the match is weak. Some rows mark clone size as missing; the rest say once, few, many or name a class of expanded clone.

>TRBV30|TRBJ1-6|.|.
CAWSVGITLHF
TGTGCCTGGAGTGTCGGTATAACCCTCCACTTT
>TRBV2|TRBJ1-4|.|.
CASSESGLGEKLFF
TGTGCCAGCAGTGAATCAGGGCTGGGTGAAAAACTGTTTTTT
>TRBV18|TRBJ1-2|.|TRBD1
CASSPRDSPNYGYTF
TGTGCCAGCTCACCTCGGGACAGCCCTAACTATGGCTACACCTTC
>TRBV27|TRBJ1-5|.|.
CASIIIQGNSNQPQHF
TGTGCCAGCATCATAATACAGGGAAATAGCAATCAGCCCCAGCATTTT
>TRBV7-2|TRBJ1-6|.|.
CASYKGARNSPLHF
TGTGCCAGCTACAAGGGCGCGAGGAATTCACCCCTCCACTTT
>TRBV7-9|TRBJ2-1|once|.
CASSKQDNEQFF
TGTGCCAGCAGCAAACAGGACAATGAGCAGTTCTTC
>TRBV5-5|TRBJ1-5|once|.
CASSVVPRGNNQPQHF
TGTGCCAGCAGCGTGGTCCCACGAGGGAACAATCAGCCCCAGCATTTT
>TRBV28|TRBJ2-7|.|TRBD1
CASSHLSRQGSYEQYF
TGTGCCAGCAGTCACCTGAGTAGACAGGGGTCCTACGAGCAGTACTTC
>TRBV7-2|TRBJ2-7|.|.
CASSLPGYYEQYF
TGTGCCAGCAGCTTACCAGGGTACTACGAGCAGTACTTC
>TRBV7-9|TRBJ1-2|.|TRBD1
CASSLGQGGDGYTF
TGTGCCAGCAGCTTAGGACAGGGGGGAGATGGCTACACCTTC
>TRBV2|TRBJ1-2|.|.
CASSEDERGYGYTF
TGTGCCAGCAGTGAAGATGAGAGGGGCTATGGCTACACCTTC
>TRBV6-4|TRBJ2-7|.|TRBD1
CASRTGGPSYEQYF
TGTGCCAGCAGGACAGGGGGACCTTCCTACGAGCAGTACTTC
>TRBV5-1|TRBJ1-1|.|TRBD1
CASSLGQPGGDFEAFF
TGCGCCAGCAGCCTGGGACAGCCCGGGGGAGACTTTGAAGCTTTCTTT
>TRBV10-3|TRBJ1-1|few|.
CAISESGGSNSEAFF
TGTGCCATCAGTGAGTCAGGGGGGAGTAACAGTGAAGCTTTCTTT
>TRBV18|TRBJ1-2|.|.
CASSTTRGRGYTF
TGTGCCAGCTCAACCACCCGGGGGCGCGGCTACACCTTC
>TRBV29-1|TRBJ1-2|few|.
CSVRDIGGYTF
TGCAGCGTTCGGGACATAGGAGGCTACACCTTC
>TRBV5-6|TRBJ1-6|.|.
CASSLVQGTNNSPLHF
TGTGCCAGCAGCTTGGTCCAGGGCACGAATAATTCACCCCTCCACTTT
>TRBV19|TRBJ1-1|.|.
CASSIHTSTEAFF
TGTGCCAGTAGTATTCACACGAGCACTGAAGCTTTCTTT
>TRBV18|TRBJ1-3|.|TRBD1
CASSPRDRGFSGNTIYF
TGTGCCAGCTCACCACGGGACAGGGGCTTCTCTGGAAACACCATATATTTT
>TRBV15|TRBJ2-7|.|.
CATSPERAGGDYEQYF
TGTGCCACCAGCCCAGAGCGGGCAGGTGGGGACTACGAGCAGTACTTC
>TRBV4-2|TRBJ2-1|.|TRBD2
CASSQTLAGAAYNEQFF
TGTGCCAGCAGCCAAACCCTAGCGGGAGCGGCCTACAATGAGCAGTTCTTC
>TRBV7-8|TRBJ2-7|.|TRBD2
CASSSSRGLADYEQYF
TGTGCCAGCAGCTCCAGTCGGGGACTAGCGGACTACGAGCAGTACTTC
>TRBV24-1|TRBJ1-1|.|.
CATSVSGGNTEAFF
TGTGCCACCAGTGTCTCTGGGGGAAACACTGAAGCTTTCTTT
>TRBV11-1|TRBJ2-1|.|.
CASTSLGGPGNEQFF
TGTGCCAGCACCTCCCTGGGGGGGCCCGGCAATGAGCAGTTCTTC
>TRBV30|TRBJ1-1|.|.
CAWSVPWAGRGTEAFF
TGTGCCTGGAGTGTACCCTGGGCAGGGCGGGGGACTGAAGCTTTCTTT
>TRBV4-3|TRBJ1-4|.|.
CASSQDGGPGEKLFF
TGCGCCAGCAGCCAAGATGGGGGACCAGGGGAAAAACTGTTTTTT
>TRBV6-1|TRBJ2-7|.|.
CASSEALPGGGTTYEQYF
TGTGCCAGCAGTGAAGCGCTTCCAGGAGGGGGAACCACCTACGAGCAGTACTTC
>TRBV4-2|TRBJ1-2|once|.
CASSQEGLTASFDGYTF
TGTGCCAGCAGCCAAGAGGGACTTACAGCGTCTTTCGATGGCTACACCTTC
>TRBV6-4|TRBJ1-2|.|.
CASSDKGTYGYTF
TGTGCCAGCAGTGACAAGGGGACCTATGGCTACACCTTC
>TRBV10-3|TRBJ2-5|.|.
CAIRGSGKETQYF
TGTGCCATCAGGGGTAGCGGAAAAGAGACCCAGTACTTC
>TRBV28|TRBJ1-4|.|TRBD1
CASSPTTGWGNEKLFF
TGTGCCAGCAGTCCTACGACAGGGTGGGGGAATGAAAAACTGTTTTTT
>TRBV4-3|TRBJ1-6|.|TRBD1
CASSQDYGTGGSPLHF
TGCGCCAGCAGCCAAGATTATGGGACAGGCGGGTCACCCCTCCACTTT
>TRBV12-5|TRBJ1-1|.|TRBD1
CASGETQGALTEAFF
TGTGCTAGTGGGGAAACGCAGGGGGCGCTTACTGAAGCTTTCTTT
>TRBV18|TRBJ2-5|.|TRBD2
CASSPMPLAAGGKETQYF
TGTGCCAGCTCACCAATGCCCCTTGCGGCGGGGGGTAAAGAGACCCAGTACTTC
>TRBV19|TRBJ1-4|.|.
CASSIDRAEKLFF
TGTGCCAGTAGTATAGACAGGGCCGAAAAACTGTTTTTT
>TRBV19|TRBJ2-5|many|TRBD2
CASSPGGLAGQETQYF
TGTGCCAGTAGTCCGGGGGGACTAGCGGGCCAAGAGACCCAGTACTTC
>TRBV7-9|TRBJ2-2|.|.
CASSLPGLITGELFF
TGTGCCAGCAGCCTCCCGGGACTGATCACCGGGGAGCTGTTTTTT
>TRBV18|TRBJ1-1|.|.
CASSPGRDTEAFF
TGTGCCAGCTCACCAGGTAGGGACACTGAAGCTTTCTTT
>TRBV10-3|TRBJ1-5|once|.
CAISENPNQPQHF
TGTGCCATCAGTGAAAACCCTAATCAGCCCCAGCATTTT
>TRBV3-1/TRBV3-2|TRBJ2-1|.|TRBD1
CASSLSGTANNEQFF
TGTGCCAGCAGCCTGAGTGGGACAGCTAACAATGAGCAGTTCTTC
>TRBV19|TRBJ2-3|.|.
CASSILWASTDTQYF
TGTGCCAGTAGTATATTGTGGGCTAGCACAGATACGCAGTATTTT
>TRBV19|TRBJ2-3|.|.
CASSWAAAATDTQYF
TGTGCCAGTAGTTGGGCGGCCGCCGCCACAGATACGCAGTATTTT
>TRBV29-1|TRBJ1-4|.|.
CSVRLSGYEKLFF
TGCAGCGTACGGCTCTCCGGGTATGAAAAACTGTTTTTT
>TRBV4-3|TRBJ2-7|once|.
CASSQEYIDGSAYEQYF
TGCGCCAGCAGCCAAGAATATATCGACGGGAGCGCCTACGAGCAGTACTTC
>TRBV3-1/TRBV3-2|TRBJ2-7|.|TRBD2
CASSLLVRSSGGIDEQYF
TGTGCCAGCAGCCTCCTGGTTCGCTCTAGCGGGGGGATTGACGAGCAGTACTTC
>TRBV5-1|TRBJ1-2|.|.
CASSNGGGADGYTF
TGCGCCAGCAGCAATGGGGGAGGGGCGGATGGCTACACCTTC